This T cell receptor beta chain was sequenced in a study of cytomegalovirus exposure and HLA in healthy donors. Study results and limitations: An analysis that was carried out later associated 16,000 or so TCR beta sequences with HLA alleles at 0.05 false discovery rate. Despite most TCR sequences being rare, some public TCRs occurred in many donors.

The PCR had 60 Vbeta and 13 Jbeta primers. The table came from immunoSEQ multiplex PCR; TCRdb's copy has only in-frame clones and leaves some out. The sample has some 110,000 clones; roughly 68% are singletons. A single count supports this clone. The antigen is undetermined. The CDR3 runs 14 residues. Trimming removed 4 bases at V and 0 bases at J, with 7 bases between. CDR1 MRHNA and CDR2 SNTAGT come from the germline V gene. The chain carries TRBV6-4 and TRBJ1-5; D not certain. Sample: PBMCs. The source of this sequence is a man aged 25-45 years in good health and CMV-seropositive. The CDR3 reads CASSVTYSNQPQHF. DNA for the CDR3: TGTGCCAGCAGTGTAACCTATAGCAATCAGCCCCAGCATTTT.